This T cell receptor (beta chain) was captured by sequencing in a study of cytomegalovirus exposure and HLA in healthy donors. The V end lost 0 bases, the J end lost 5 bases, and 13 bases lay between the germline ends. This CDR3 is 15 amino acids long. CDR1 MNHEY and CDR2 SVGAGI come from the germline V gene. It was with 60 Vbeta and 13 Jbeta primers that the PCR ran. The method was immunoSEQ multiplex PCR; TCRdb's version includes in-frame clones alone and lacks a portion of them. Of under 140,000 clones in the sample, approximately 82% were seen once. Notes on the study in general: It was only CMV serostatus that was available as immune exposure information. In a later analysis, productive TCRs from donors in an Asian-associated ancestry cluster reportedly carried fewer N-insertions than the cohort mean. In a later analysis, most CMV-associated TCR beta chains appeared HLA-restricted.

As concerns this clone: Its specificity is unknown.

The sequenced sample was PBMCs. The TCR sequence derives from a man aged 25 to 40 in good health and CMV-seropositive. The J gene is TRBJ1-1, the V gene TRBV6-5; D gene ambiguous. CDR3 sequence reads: CASSYSRLLGTEAFF. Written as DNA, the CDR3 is TGTGCCAGCAGTTACTCGAGGTTGCTTGGTACTGAAGCTTTCTTT.